This T cell receptor (beta chain) was documented in a study of T cell responses to AZD1222 COVID-19 vaccine. The V segment lost 7 bases and the J segment 4 bases; nucleotides outside the gene matches: 7. Per germline, CDR1 SNHLY and CDR2 FYNNEI. The CDR3 totals 14 residues. Study-wide results and caveats: Donors, mostly white British, included more females; clonal diversity was possibly underestimated.

Assay used: immunoSEQ multiplex PCR; TCRdb lists only in-frame clones, some missing. The repertoire has 50,000 to 65,000 clones, approximately 88% of them found once; the top ten carry roughly 2.7%. Note on this clone: Its antigen remains unknown.

This sequence joins TRBV2 and TRBJ1-5; 7 nucleotides agree with TRBD1. The TCR comes from an adult who received the AZD1222 COVID-19 vaccine. This specimen was peripheral blood, taken 28 days after the second AZD1222 dose. CDR3 nucleotide sequence: TGTGCCAGCACAGACAGGGTGGGAAATCAGCCCCAGCATTTT. This codes for CASTDRVGNQPQHF.